Listed here is a single T cell receptor (beta chain). Generated by immunoSEQ multiplex PCR, the TCRdb table keeps only in-frame clones and is missing some. The profile shows tens of thousands of clones, 85% to 95% of them singletons. This record comes from a study of T cells after somatic rescue of genetic block. The length of the CDR3 is 13 residues. The germline V gene encodes CDR1 MNHEY and CDR2 SVGAGI. With 0 bases removed from V and 7 bases from J, the gap between germline ends came to 4 bases. Sequenced material: peripheral blood mononuclear cells (PBMCs). The receptor's source is a man aged 40-49 years. The V call is TRBV6-5, the J call TRBJ1-6; D not certain. The CDR3 nucleotides read TGTGCCAGCAGTTACTCGAGGAATTCACCCCTCCACTTT. Translated, it gives CASSYSRNSPLHF.